These T cell receptor beta chains were read from a single sample in a study of T cells in Graves' hyperthyroidism and ophthalmopathy. MiXCR was run by TCRdb on the multiplex PCR reads, yielding one entry per CDR3 protein. The profile shows about 250,000 distinct CDR3 sequences, 13% to 15% of them singletons. Input material: blood. The receptors derive from a woman aged 45-65 years with Graves' hyperthyroidism that later progressed to Graves' ophthalmopathy. Each CDR3 is given with its conserved first and last residue. Each record gives: D gene, clone size, J gene, V gene, CDR3 DNA, CDR3 protein. D genes are given only for firm matches. Clone size is stated in some rows and not others, as once, few, many or a class when expanded.

D: TRBD1; size: .; J: TRBJ1-1; V: TRBV2; DNA: TGTGCCATAAGGACAGGGTCGATGGACACTGAAGCTTTCTTT; CDR3: CAIRTGSMDTEAFF
D: TRBD2; size: many; J: TRBJ2-7; V: TRBV7-3; DNA: TGTGCCAGCAGCTTCGGACTAGCGGGGAACTACGAGCAGTACTTC; CDR3: CASSFGLAGNYEQYF
D: .; size: few; J: TRBJ1-2; V: TRBV5-1; DNA: TGCGCCAGCAGCTTTGGGCACCTAAACTATGGCTACACCTTC; CDR3: CASSFGHLNYGYTF
D: TRBD2; size: .; J: TRBJ2-1; V: TRBV19; DNA: TGTGCCAGTAGGCCTAGCGGGAGCACCTACAATGAGCAGTTCTTC; CDR3: CASRPSGSTYNEQFF
D: .; size: few; J: TRBJ1-6; V: TRBV6-4; DNA: TGTGCCAGCAGTGACACAGGCGAGGGCCCTTGTAGAGTACTCCACTTT; CDR3: CASSDTGEGPCRVLHF
D: .; size: many; J: TRBJ2-7; V: TRBV20-1; DNA: TGCAGTGCTAGAGTTCCCCCAGGGTTCGAGCAGTACTTC; CDR3: CSARVPPGFEQYF
D: .; size: many; J: TRBJ2-1; V: TRBV28; DNA: TGTGCCAGCAGCTCAGGACGAAGCTCCTACAATGAGCAGTTCTTC; CDR3: CASSSGRSSYNEQFF
D: TRBD1; size: many; J: TRBJ1-2; V: TRBV5-1; DNA: TGCGCCAGCAGCTTGGATCCAGGGGGAGGTGGCTACACCTTC; CDR3: CASSLDPGGGGYTF
D: TRBD2; size: .; J: TRBJ2-7; V: TRBV27; DNA: TGTGCCAGCAGTTCCGGGACTAGCGGGAGAGTGATCGAGCAGTACTTC; CDR3: CASSSGTSGRVIEQYF
D: TRBD2; size: many; J: TRBJ2-1; V: TRBV2; DNA: TGTGCCAGCACCCGGGGGGCTAGCGGGAGGACCCTCTACAATGAGCAGTTCTTC; CDR3: CASTRGASGRTLYNEQFF
D: .; size: .; J: TRBJ1-2; V: TRBV7-2; DNA: TGTGCCAGCAGCCTAACAGGGAACCTAGGTGCCTATGACTATGGCTACACCTTC; CDR3: CASSLTGNLGAYDYGYTF
D: TRBD2; size: many; J: TRBJ2-1; V: TRBV14; DNA: TGTGCCAGCAGCCCGCCGGGACTAGCGGTCAATGAGCAGTTCTTC; CDR3: CASSPPGLAVNEQFF
D: TRBD1; size: .; J: TRBJ1-2; V: TRBV7-3; DNA: TGTGCCAGCAGCTCCGGGACAGGGATTTCTAGGGTGCGCTACTATGGCTACACCTTC; CDR3: CASSSGTGISRVRYYGYTF
D: TRBD2; size: many; J: TRBJ2-3; V: TRBV5-5; DNA: TGTGCCAGCAGCTTGGGCGGGGGGCTCACAGATACGCAGTATTTT; CDR3: CASSLGGGLTDTQYF
D: .; size: few; J: TRBJ2-7; V: TRBV11-1; DNA: TGTGCCAGCAGCTCAGCCGACGACGAGCAGTACTTC; CDR3: CASSSADDEQYF
D: TRBD1; size: many; J: TRBJ1-4; V: TRBV2; DNA: TGTGCCAGCAGCAAAGACAGGGTGTGGGAAAAACTGTTTTTT; CDR3: CASSKDRVWEKLFF
D: TRBD1; size: few; J: TRBJ1-2; V: TRBV20-1; DNA: TGCAGTACCGGACAGGGGGACTATGGCTACACCTTC; CDR3: CSTGQGDYGYTF
D: TRBD2; size: many; J: TRBJ2-2; V: TRBV20-1; DNA: TGCAGTGCTAGTCCCGGGACTAGCGGGATGAGGGCCGGGGAGCTGTTTTTT; CDR3: CSASPGTSGMRAGELFF
D: TRBD2; size: many; J: TRBJ2-3; V: TRBV7-8; DNA: TGTGCCAGCAGCCCGGGACTAGCGGGAGGGCCCGGCACAGATACGCAGTATTTT; CDR3: CASSPGLAGGPGTDTQYF
D: .; size: many; J: TRBJ1-2; V: TRBV28; DNA: TGTGCCAGCAGTTTCCCACAGGAGGTCTATGGCTACACCTTC; CDR3: CASSFPQEVYGYTF
D: .; size: many; J: TRBJ2-1; V: TRBV20-1; DNA: TGCAGTGCCAGTCCGGCACCTGCCGACAATGAGCAGTTCTTC; CDR3: CSASPAPADNEQFF
D: TRBD1; size: many; J: TRBJ2-7; V: TRBV10-3; DNA: TGTGCCATCAGATCGACAGGGGGGGGATCTTACGAGCAGTACTTC; CDR3: CAIRSTGGGSYEQYF
D: .; size: many; J: TRBJ2-5; V: TRBV19; DNA: TGTGCCAGTAGTATCGCGGGACAGCGGGAGACCCAGTACTTC; CDR3: CASSIAGQRETQYF
D: .; size: many; J: TRBJ2-7; V: TRBV5-1; DNA: TGCGCCAGCAGCGACGGGACTCGCTTGGAGCAGTACTTC; CDR3: CASSDGTRLEQYF
D: .; size: .; J: TRBJ2-7; V: TRBV19; DNA: TGTGCCAGTAGTATCGTCCCGGCCGTGCAGCAGTACTTC; CDR3: CASSIVPAVQQYF
D: .; size: many; J: TRBJ2-3; V: TRBV18; DNA: TGTGCCAGCTCACCAGGGTACAGGCGCACAGATACGCAGTATTTT; CDR3: CASSPGYRRTDTQYF
D: .; size: many; J: TRBJ2-1; V: TRBV29-1; DNA: TGCAGCGTCCCCCCAGGGAGGACCTCCTACAATGAGCAGTTCTTC; CDR3: CSVPPGRTSYNEQFF
D: TRBD2; size: many; J: TRBJ2-2; V: TRBV28; DNA: TGTGCCAGCACCCCCCCGATAGCGGGCACCGGGGAGCTGTTTTTT; CDR3: CASTPPIAGTGELFF
D: .; size: many; J: TRBJ1-1; V: TRBV19; DNA: TGTGCCAGTAGTATATACCCGAACACTGAAGCTTTCTTT; CDR3: CASSIYPNTEAFF
D: TRBD2; size: many; J: TRBJ2-1; V: TRBV3-1; DNA: TGTGCCAGCAGCCAAGATATGACTAGCGAAAACAATGAGCAGTTCTTC; CDR3: CASSQDMTSENNEQFF
D: .; size: many; J: TRBJ2-7; V: TRBV16; DNA: TGTGCCAGCAGCCAATCGGGAGACCGGGGGCAGTACTTC; CDR3: CASSQSGDRGQYF
D: TRBD2; size: .; J: TRBJ2-7; V: TRBV7-8; DNA: TGTGCCAGCAGCTCCGGACTAGCAAGACACGAGCAGTACTTC; CDR3: CASSSGLARHEQYF
D: .; size: many; J: TRBJ2-1; V: TRBV12-3/TRBV12-4; DNA: TGTGCCAGCAGTTTTTCGGTTCCCTACAATGAGCAGTTCTTC; CDR3: CASSFSVPYNEQFF
D: TRBD2; size: many; J: TRBJ2-1; V: TRBV11-2; DNA: TGTGCCAGCAGCCCAGGGACTAGCGGGAGTTTAGTGGGTGAGCAGTTCTTC; CDR3: CASSPGTSGSLVGEQFF
D: TRBD1; size: many; J: TRBJ2-3; V: TRBV11-2; DNA: TGTGCCAGCAGCTATCGACAGGGGGGAGATACGCAGTATTTT; CDR3: CASSYRQGGDTQYF
D: .; size: many; J: TRBJ2-7; V: TRBV28; DNA: TGTGCCAGCACGACGGGAGAGGGAGAGCAGTACTTC; CDR3: CASTTGEGEQYF
D: .; size: many; J: TRBJ2-1; V: TRBV12-3/TRBV12-4; DNA: TGTGCCAGCAGTCGTCGGCAGCGAAGCTCCTACAATGAGCAGTTCTTC; CDR3: CASSRRQRSSYNEQFF
D: .; size: many; J: TRBJ2-3; V: TRBV6-1; DNA: TGTGCCAGCAGTGCGAGGAGCACAGATACGCAGTATTTT; CDR3: CASSARSTDTQYF
D: TRBD1; size: once; J: TRBJ1-1; V: TRBV28; DNA: TGTGCCAGCAGTGTGAGACAGGGCCCGGCTTTCTTT; CDR3: CASSVRQGPAFF
D: TRBD1; size: many; J: TRBJ2-7; V: TRBV6-1; DNA: TGTGCCAGCAGTCAGCCCGGACAGGGCTACGAGCAGTACTTC; CDR3: CASSQPGQGYEQYF
D: TRBD2; size: many; J: TRBJ2-7; V: TRBV20-1; DNA: TGCAGTGCAGCGACTAGCGGGGACTACGAGCAGTACTTC; CDR3: CSAATSGDYEQYF
D: .; size: many; J: TRBJ1-1; V: TRBV20-1; DNA: TGCAGTGCTACCAAATTCACTGTGGGGTTGAACACTGAAGCTTTCTTT; CDR3: CSATKFTVGLNTEAFF